This TCR beta chain was sequenced during a study of cytomegalovirus exposure and HLA in healthy donors. Study-level results: Being indistinguishable, some V segments were excluded, TRBV6-2 and TRBV6-3 among them. Reports showed the classifier diagnosing cytomegalovirus status with high specificity and sensitivity.

As to this clone: What it binds is unknown.

Primers: 60 Vbeta forward and 13 Jbeta reverse. Clones were sequenced by immunoSEQ multiplex PCR, and TCRdb holds only the in-frame ones, with some missing. In the table there are 75,000 to 95,000 clones, over 55% of which are singletons. The germline V gene has CDR1 LNHDA and CDR2 SQIVND (reference sequence). This CDR3 contains 13 residues. V shed 3 bases and J shed 2 bases, with 7 bases lying between them. The receptor was derived from a woman aged 30 to 39 in good health and CMV-seronegative. The sequenced material came from PBMCs. The J gene is TRBJ1-1, the V gene TRBV19; no clear D. The CDR3 loop reads CASSIGVNTEAFF. CDR3 sequence (DNA): TGTGCCAGTAGTATCGGGGTAAACACTGAAGCTTTCTTT.